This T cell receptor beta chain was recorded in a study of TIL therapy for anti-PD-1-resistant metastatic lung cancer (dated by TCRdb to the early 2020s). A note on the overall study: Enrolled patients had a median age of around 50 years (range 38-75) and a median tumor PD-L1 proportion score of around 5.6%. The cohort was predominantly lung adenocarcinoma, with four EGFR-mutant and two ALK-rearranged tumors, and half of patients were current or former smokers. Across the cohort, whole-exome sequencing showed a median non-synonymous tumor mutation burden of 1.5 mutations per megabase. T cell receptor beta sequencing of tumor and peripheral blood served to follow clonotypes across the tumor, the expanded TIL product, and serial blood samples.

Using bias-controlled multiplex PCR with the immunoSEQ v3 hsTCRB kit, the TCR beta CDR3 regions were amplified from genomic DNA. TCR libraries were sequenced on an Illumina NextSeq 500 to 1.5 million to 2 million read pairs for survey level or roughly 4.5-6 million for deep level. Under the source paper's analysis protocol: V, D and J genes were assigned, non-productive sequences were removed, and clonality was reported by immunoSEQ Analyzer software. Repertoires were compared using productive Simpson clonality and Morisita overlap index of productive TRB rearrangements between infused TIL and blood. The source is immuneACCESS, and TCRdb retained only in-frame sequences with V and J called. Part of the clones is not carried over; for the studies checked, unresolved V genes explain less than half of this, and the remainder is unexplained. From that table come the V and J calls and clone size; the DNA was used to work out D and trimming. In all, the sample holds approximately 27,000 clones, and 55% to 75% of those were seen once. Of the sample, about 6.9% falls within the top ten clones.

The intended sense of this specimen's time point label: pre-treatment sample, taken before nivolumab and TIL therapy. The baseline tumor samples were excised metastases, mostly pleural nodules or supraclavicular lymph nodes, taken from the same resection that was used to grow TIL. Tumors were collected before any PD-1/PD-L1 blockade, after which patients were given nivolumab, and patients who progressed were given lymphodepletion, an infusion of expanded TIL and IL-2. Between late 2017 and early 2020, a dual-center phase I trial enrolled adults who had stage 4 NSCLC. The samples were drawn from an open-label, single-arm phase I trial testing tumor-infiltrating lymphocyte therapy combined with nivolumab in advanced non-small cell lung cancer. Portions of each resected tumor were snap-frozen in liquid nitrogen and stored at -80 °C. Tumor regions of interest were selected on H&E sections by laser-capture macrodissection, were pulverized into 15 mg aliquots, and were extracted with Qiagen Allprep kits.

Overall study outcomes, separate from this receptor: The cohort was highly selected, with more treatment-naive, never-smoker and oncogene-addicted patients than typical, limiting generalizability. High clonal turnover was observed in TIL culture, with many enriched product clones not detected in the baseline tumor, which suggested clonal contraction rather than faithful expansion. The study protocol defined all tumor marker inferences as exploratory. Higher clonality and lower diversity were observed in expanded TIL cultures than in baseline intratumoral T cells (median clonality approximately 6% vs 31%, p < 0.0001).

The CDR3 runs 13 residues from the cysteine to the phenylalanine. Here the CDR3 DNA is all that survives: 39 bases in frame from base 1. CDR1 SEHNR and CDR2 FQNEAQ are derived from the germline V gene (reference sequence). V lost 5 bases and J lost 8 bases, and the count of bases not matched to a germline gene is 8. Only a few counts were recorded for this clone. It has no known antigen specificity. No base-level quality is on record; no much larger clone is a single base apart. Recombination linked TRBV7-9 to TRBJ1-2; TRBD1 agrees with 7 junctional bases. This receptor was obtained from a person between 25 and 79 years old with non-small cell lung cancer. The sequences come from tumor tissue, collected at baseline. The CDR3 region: CASSPGTVGGYTF. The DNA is TGTGCCAGCAGCCCTGGGACAGTAGGCGGCTACACCTTC.